What follows are 9 T cell receptor beta chains derived from one specimen sequenced in a study of cytomegalovirus exposure and HLA in healthy donors. Use of 60 Vbeta and 13 Jbeta primers characterized the PCR. Assay used: immunoSEQ multiplex PCR; TCRdb lists only in-frame clones, some missing. The table includes roughly 130,000 clones, about two thirds detected once. Sequences were obtained from PBMCs. The receptors come from a middle-aged man in good health and CMV-seropositive.

The V and J genes are TRBV30 and TRBJ1-1; D unclear. V lost 2 bases and J 1 base, leaving 8 bases between the germline ends. Germline assignment: CDR1 GTSNPN and CDR2 SVGIG (reference sequence). The length of the CDR3 is 13 residues. The CDR3 region is CAWSSTENTEAFF. CDR3 in DNA: TGTGCCTGGAGTTCCACAGAGAACACTGAAGCTTTCTTT.

V and J are TRBV28 and TRBJ1-4; D not resolved. Trimming removed 4 bases from V and 9 bases from J, with 6 bases in between. The CDR3 contains 11 residues. Germline CDR1 and CDR2: MDHEN and SYDVKM. CDR3 sequence: CASSYEKKLFF. The CDR3 DNA sequence: TGTGCCAGCAGTTATGAGAAAAAACTGTTTTTT.

Note on this clone: Other DNA sequences in this specimen translate into the identical CDR3. The J gene is TRBJ2-7, the V gene TRBV10-1; 8 nucleotides agree with TRBD1. CDR3 size: 15 residues. V was pared by 3 bases and J by 3 bases, with 7 bases of the junction left unmatched. The germline gives CDR1 WNHNN, CDR2 SYGVQD (reference sequence). CDR3 nucleotides: TGCGCCAGCAGTGAAAATACAGGGGGGATCTACGAGCAGTACTTC. Its translation is CASSENTGGIYEQYF.

Comments on this clone: This sample includes further DNA sequences coding for the same CDR3. The genes are TRBV10-3 and TRBJ1-5; D may be TRBD1 (6 bases). Per germline, CDR1 ENHRY and CDR2 SYGVKD. The length of the CDR3 is 16 residues. V was cut by 0 bases and J by 2 bases, with 11 bases left in between. This CDR3 is CAISESTRGGNQPQHF. CDR3 nucleotides: TGTGCCATCAGTGAGTCGACCAGGGGAGGCAATCAGCCCCAGCATTTT.

The chain recombines TRBV5-4 with TRBJ1-2; D remains unclear. The CDR3 totals 16 residues. Deletions cut 0 bases from V and 1 base from J, with 13 bases between. From germline, CDR1 is SGHNT and CDR2 YYREEE (reference sequence). CDR3 amino acids: CASSLARQNLNYGYTF. CDR3 in DNA: TGTGCCAGCAGCTTGGCCCGCCAGAACCTTAACTATGGCTACACCTTC.

The DNA of the CDR3 is TGTGCCAGCAGTGGGGGCAGGATGAACACTGAAGCTTTCTTT. Amino acid sequence: CASSGGRMNTEAFF. V is TRBV6-1 and J is TRBJ1-1, with a weak D call TRBD1 (5 bases). The CDR3 extends over 14 amino acids. Germline-derived CDR1 and CDR2 are MNHNS and SASEGT. V lost 4 bases to trimming and J lost 0 bases, with 9 bases between them.

The chain links TRBV6-5 to TRBJ1-6; TRBD1 agrees at 10 bases. Germline loops: CDR1 MNHEY, CDR2 SVGAGI. The ends lost 6 bases at V and 8 bases at J; junction bases unmatched: 7. The CDR3 runs 15 residues. In nucleotides, the CDR3 is TGTGCCAGCAGCGGAAGACAGGGGGCATATTCACCCCTCCACTTT. Protein sequence: CASSGRQGAYSPLHF.

The chain links TRBV30 to TRBJ1-6, with D possibly matching TRBD1 (6 bases). The ends were cut back, 2 bases at V and 7 bases at J, with 12 bases in the middle. Germline CDR1 GTSNPN, CDR2 SVGIG (reference sequence). The CDR3 runs to 14 residues. The CDR3 loop is CAWSLRTENSPLHF. CDR3 in DNA: TGTGCCTGGAGTCTGAGGACAGAGAATTCACCCCTCCACTTT.

This chain uses TRBV11-3 with TRBJ2-1; D might be TRBD2 (7 bases). The ends were cut back, 3 bases at V and 10 bases at J, with 13 bases in the middle. CDR3 size: 13 residues. Germline values: CDR1 SGHNT, CDR2 YENEEA. The CDR3 is CASSLLQGGEQFF. The DNA of the CDR3 is TGTGCCAGCAGCTTGTTACAGGGAGGGGAGCAGTTCTTC.